Listed below are T cell receptor beta chains from one sample, sequenced in a study of blood T cells in healthy people across ages. MiXCR was run by TCRdb on the 5' RACE reads, yielding one entry per CDR3 protein. The sample has over 500,000 distinct CDR3 sequences, 25% to 35% seen once. This sample was also put to use in a study of T cells of mothers and their children.

The material sequenced was blood. These receptors all stem from a boy younger than 10 in good health. CDR3s include the opening cysteine and the closing phenylalanine or tryptophan. D genes are given only for firm matches. Size values are once, few and many counts, or a class for expanded clones, and some rows have none.

TRBV2	18	few	-	TRBJ1-5	CASSGRGWGRSGNQPQHF	TGTGCCAGCAGTGGTAGGGGGTGGGGGCGAAGTGGGAATCAGCCCCAGCATTTT
TRBV10-3	16	-	TRBD2	TRBJ2-1	CAISVSSGRNDNEQFF	TGTGCCATCAGTGTAAGCAGCGGGAGGAACGACAATGAGCAGTTCTTC
TRBV20-1	15	-	TRBD1	TRBJ2-1	CSARPGQGAIGEQFF	TGCAGTGCTAGGCCGGGACAGGGGGCAATAGGGGAGCAGTTCTTC
TRBV4-1	12	many	-	TRBJ2-5	CASSQDLETQYF	TGTGCCAGCAGCCAAGATCTGGAGACCCAGTACTTC
TRBV20-1	11	-	-	TRBJ2-5	CSASSNAAQYF	TGCAGTGCTAGCAGCAACGCGGCCCAGTACTTC
TRBV2	15	few	-	TRBJ2-5	CASVGSTAFQETQYF	TGTGCCAGCGTCGGGTCGACAGCTTTCCAAGAGACCCAGTACTTC
TRBV12-3/TRBV12-4	15	-	-	TRBJ1-1	CASSGGHSGTTEAFF	TGTGCCAGCAGTGGGGGACACTCGGGTACCACTGAAGCTTTCTTT
TRBV15	15	-	TRBD1	TRBJ1-4	CATSRTGQTNEKLFF	TGTGCCACCAGCAGAACGGGACAGACTAATGAAAAACTGTTTTTT
TRBV20-1	13	few	-	TRBJ1-5	CSASLGGNQPQHF	TGCAGTGCTAGTTTAGGGGGGAATCAGCCCCAGCATTTT
TRBV7-2	15	few	-	TRBJ2-7	CASRSGWRDDYEQYF	TGTGCCAGCAGGTCGGGGTGGAGGGATGACTACGAGCAGTACTTC
TRBV20-1	13	few	-	TRBJ1-2	CSAPADTNYGYTF	TGCAGTGCCCCCGCAGACACTAACTATGGCTACACCTTC
TRBV5-1	14	-	-	TRBJ2-3	CASSLAIRTDTQYF	TGCGCCAGCAGCTTGGCAATCAGGACAGATACGCAGTATTTT
TRBV27	14	-	-	TRBJ2-7	CACSLSIQGSEQYF	TGTGCCTGCAGTTTATCCATACAGGGCTCCGAGCAGTACTTC
TRBV6-2/TRBV6-3	15	few	TRBD2	TRBJ2-7	CASRPTSGGASEQYF	TGTGCCAGCAGACCTACTAGCGGGGGGGCCTCTGAGCAGTACTTC
TRBV7-9	17	few	TRBD1	TRBJ2-7	CASSLAGQGPDSYEQYF	TGTGCCAGCAGCTTAGCCGGACAGGGGCCGGACTCCTACGAGCAGTACTTC
TRBV20-1	12	-	-	TRBJ1-4	CSATDGNEKLFF	TGCAGTGCTACAGACGGTAATGAAAAACTGTTTTTT
TRBV5-5	15	-	TRBD1	TRBJ1-1	CASSLDRALNTEAFF	TGTGCCAGCAGCTTAGACAGGGCTTTGAACACTGAAGCTTTCTTT
TRBV12-5	17	few	-	TRBJ2-4	CASGLVLGGLAKNIQYF	TGTGCTAGTGGTTTGGTACTGGGGGGTTTAGCCAAAAACATTCAGTACTTC
TRBV6-1	16	once	-	TRBJ1-5	CASSDGFSGDGQPQHF	TGTGCCAGCAGTGATGGATTTTCAGGGGACGGGCAGCCCCAGCATTTT
TRBV27	16	few	-	TRBJ1-2	CASSLSISVTPHGYTF	TGTGCCAGCAGTTTATCGATCTCGGTCACACCTCATGGCTACACCTTC
TRBV20-1	13	-	-	TRBJ2-7	CSASGWVPYEQYF	TGCAGTGCCTCAGGGTGGGTTCCCTACGAGCAGTACTTC
TRBV7-2	16	-	TRBD2	TRBJ2-3	CASSLLRRGGTDTQYF	TGTGCCAGCAGCTTATTACGGCGGGGGGGAACAGATACGCAGTATTTT
TRBV11-2	16	-	TRBD2	TRBJ2-5	CASSLSVASGTWEQYF	TGTGCCAGCAGCTTAAGTGTGGCTAGCGGGACCTGGGAGCAGTACTTC
TRBV25-1	15	-	-	TRBJ2-1	CASSEGLASSNEQFF	TGTGCCAGCAGTGAAGGGCTAGCCTCAAGCAATGAGCAGTTCTTC
TRBV29-1	10	-	-	TRBJ2-7	CSVGHDEQYF	TGCAGCGTTGGACACGACGAGCAGTACTTC
TRBV5-5	14	few	TRBD1	TRBJ2-7	CASSGWTGAYEQYF	TGTGCCAGCAGCGGTTGGACAGGAGCCTACGAGCAGTACTTC
TRBV29-1	14	few	TRBD2	TRBJ2-5	CSVSLVAGQETQYF	TGCAGCGTTTCTCTAGTAGCGGGCCAAGAGACCCAGTACTTC
TRBV5-1	14	-	-	TRBJ2-5	CASRTEGLQETQYF	TGCGCCAGCAGGACGGAGGGCCTCCAAGAGACCCAGTACTTC
TRBV12-3/TRBV12-4	15	-	-	TRBJ2-4	CASSGSYLAKNIQYF	TGTGCCAGCAGTGGGTCGTATCTAGCCAAAAACATTCAGTACTTC
TRBV20-1	13	-	-	TRBJ2-7	CSARGPLRYEQYF	TGCAGTGCTAGAGGCCCGCTCCGCTACGAGCAGTACTTC
TRBV5-4	16	many	TRBD2	TRBJ2-4	CASSSQTASGRYIQYF	TGTGCCAGCAGCTCTCAGACGGCTAGCGGGAGATACATTCAGTACTTC
TRBV6-2/TRBV6-3	14	-	-	TRBJ2-1	CASSYSKASGEQFF	TGTGCCAGCAGTTACTCGAAGGCCAGCGGCGAGCAGTTCTTC
TRBV12-3/TRBV12-4	16	-	TRBD1	TRBJ1-2	CASSPGQGPFNYGYTF	TGTGCCAGCAGCCCCGGACAGGGGCCCTTCAACTATGGCTACACCTTC
TRBV7-9	15	-	TRBD1	TRBJ2-7	CASSLGQGGLHEQYF	TGTGCCAGCAGCTTAGGACAGGGGGGACTCCACGAGCAGTACTTC
TRBV7-9	11	few	-	TRBJ1-1	CASSFEREAFF	TGTGCCAGCAGCTTCGAACGGGAAGCTTTCTTT
TRBV12-3/TRBV12-4	14	-	-	TRBJ1-4	CASTELNGSEKLFF	TGTGCCAGCACGGAGCTCAATGGGAGTGAAAAACTGTTTTTT
TRBV7-2	12	-	-	TRBJ1-4	CASSSRSGKLFF	TGTGCCAGCAGTTCCCGATCGGGAAAACTGTTTTTT
TRBV7-9	12	few	-	TRBJ2-7	CASTKMEYEQYF	TGTGCCAGCACGAAAATGGAATACGAGCAGTACTTC
TRBV4-3	16	-	-	TRBJ1-3	CASSQVLGASGNTIYF	TGCGCCAGCAGCCAAGTTTTGGGGGCTTCTGGAAACACCATATATTTT
TRBV20-1	17	few	-	TRBJ2-1	CSARGRGRAFSYNEQFF	TGCAGTGCTAGAGGGAGGGGGCGGGCGTTCTCCTACAATGAGCAGTTCTTC
TRBV3-1	15	-	-	TRBJ2-5	CASSHTTAPQETQYF	TGTGCCAGCAGCCATACGACAGCCCCTCAAGAGACCCAGTACTTC
TRBV14	15	few	-	TRBJ2-7	CASSQDPPLRYEQYF	TGTGCCAGCAGCCAAGATCCCCCCTTACGCTACGAGCAGTACTTC
TRBV7-2	14	few	-	TRBJ2-3	CASSLPVLPDTQYF	TGTGCCAGCAGCTTGCCCGTCCTCCCAGATACGCAGTATTTT
TRBV20-1	14	-	-	TRBJ2-5	CSARGDWGQETQYF	TGCAGTGCTAGAGGGGACTGGGGTCAAGAGACCCAGTACTTC
TRBV6-2/TRBV6-3	14	few	-	TRBJ2-3	CASSGLSSTDTQYF	TGTGCCAGCAGTGGACTATCTAGCACAGATACGCAGTATTTT
TRBV7-9	14	-	TRBD1	TRBJ1-2	CASSSSTGGYGYTF	TGTGCCAGCAGCTCGTCGACAGGGGGCTATGGCTACACCTTC
TRBV7-9	15	few	TRBD1	TRBJ1-2	CASSPPTGGHYGYTF	TGTGCCAGCAGCCCCCCGACAGGGGGACATTATGGCTACACCTTC
TRBV20-1	14	-	TRBD1	TRBJ1-2	CSAHRGGLYYGYTF	TGCAGTGCCCACAGGGGAGGGCTATACTATGGCTACACCTTC
TRBV12-5	17	-	-	TRBJ1-4	CASGSHPLGQSNEKLFF	TGTGCTAGTGGCTCTCACCCACTGGGGCAGTCTAATGAAAAACTGTTTTTT
TRBV9	15	-	-	TRBJ1-1	CASSSEGNQITEAFF	TGTGCCAGCAGCTCAGAGGGTAATCAGATCACTGAAGCTTTCTTT
TRBV29-1	13	-	-	TRBJ1-4	CSAERVTNEKLFF	TGCAGCGCCGAGAGGGTGACTAATGAAAAACTGTTTTTT
TRBV2	14	few	-	TRBJ1-2	CAAPLGWPYYGYTF	TGTGCCGCTCCCCTTGGGTGGCCATACTATGGCTACACCTTC
TRBV4-2	17	few	TRBD2	TRBJ2-2	CASSQDLIAGNTGELFF	TGTGCCAGCAGCCAAGATTTGATAGCGGGGAACACCGGGGAGCTGTTTTTT
TRBV6-5	14	few	TRBD1	TRBJ1-2	CASSPTGPIYGYTF	TGTGCCAGCAGTCCGACAGGGCCCATATATGGCTACACCTTC
TRBV12-3/TRBV12-4	14	-	-	TRBJ1-4	CASSHPGLNEKLFF	TGTGCCAGCAGCCACCCCGGGCTGAATGAAAAACTGTTTTTT